This T cell receptor (beta chain) was obtained from a study of beta chain features in type 1 diabetes. The study reverse transcribed the entire isolated RNA, so it sequenced expressed TCRB transcripts. Generated by immunoSEQ multiplex PCR, the TCRdb table keeps only in-frame clones and is missing some. The sample includes hundreds of thousands of clones, about 29% seen only once; the top ten take around 0.065%. V lost 1 base and J lost 3, with 15 bases in between. Germline CDR1 reads MGHRA; CDR2 reads YSYEKL. CDR3 length: 16 amino acids. The chain combines TRBV4-1 with TRBJ1-2; D remains ambiguous. The origin of this receptor is a young man in good health. Sequenced: naive CD4+ T cells from blood. The DNA for the CDR3 is TGCGCCAGCAGCCAAGGACCTCTCGACACCGACTATGGCTACACCTTC. Protein sequence: CASSQGPLDTDYGYTF.